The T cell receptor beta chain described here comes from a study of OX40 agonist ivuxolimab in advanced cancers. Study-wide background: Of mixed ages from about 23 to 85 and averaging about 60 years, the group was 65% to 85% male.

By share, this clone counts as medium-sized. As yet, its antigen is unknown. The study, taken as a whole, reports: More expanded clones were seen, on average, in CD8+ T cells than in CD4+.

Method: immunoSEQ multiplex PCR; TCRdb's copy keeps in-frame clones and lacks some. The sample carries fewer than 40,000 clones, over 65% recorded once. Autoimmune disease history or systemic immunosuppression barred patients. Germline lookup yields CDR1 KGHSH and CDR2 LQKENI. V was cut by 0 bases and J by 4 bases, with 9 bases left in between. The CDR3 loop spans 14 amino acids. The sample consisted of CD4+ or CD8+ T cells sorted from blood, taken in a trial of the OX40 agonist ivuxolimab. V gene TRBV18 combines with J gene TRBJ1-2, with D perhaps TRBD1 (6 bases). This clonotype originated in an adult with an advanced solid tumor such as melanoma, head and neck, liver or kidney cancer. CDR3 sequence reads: CASSPPTGFYGYTF. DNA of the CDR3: TGTGCCAGCTCACCACCGACAGGATTCTATGGCTACACCTTC.